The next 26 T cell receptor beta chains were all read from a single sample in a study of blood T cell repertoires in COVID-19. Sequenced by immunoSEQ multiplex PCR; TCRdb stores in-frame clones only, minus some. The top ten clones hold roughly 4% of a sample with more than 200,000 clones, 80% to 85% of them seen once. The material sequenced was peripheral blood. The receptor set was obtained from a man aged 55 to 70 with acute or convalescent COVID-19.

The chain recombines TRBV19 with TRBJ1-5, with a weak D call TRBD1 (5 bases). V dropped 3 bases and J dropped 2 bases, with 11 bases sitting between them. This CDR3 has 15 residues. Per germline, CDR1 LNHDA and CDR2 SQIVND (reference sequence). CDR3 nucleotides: TGTGCCAGTAGTATTGGACAAGTCGGCAATCAGCCCCAGCATTTT. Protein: CASSIGQVGNQPQHF.

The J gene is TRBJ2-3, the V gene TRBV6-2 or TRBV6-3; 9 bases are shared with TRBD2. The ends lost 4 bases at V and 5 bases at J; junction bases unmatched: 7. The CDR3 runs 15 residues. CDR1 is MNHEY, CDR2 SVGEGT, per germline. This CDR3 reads CASSFRLAGRDTQYF. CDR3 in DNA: TGTGCCAGCAGTTTCCGGCTAGCGGGAAGAGATACGCAGTATTTT.

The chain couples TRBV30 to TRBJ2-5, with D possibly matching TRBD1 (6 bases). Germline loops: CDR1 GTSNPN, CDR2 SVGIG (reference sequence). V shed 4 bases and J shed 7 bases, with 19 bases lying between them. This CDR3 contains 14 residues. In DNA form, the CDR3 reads TGTGCCTGGACGAGTGGGAACAGGGTCGGGACCCAGTACTTC. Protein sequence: CAWTSGNRVGTQYF.

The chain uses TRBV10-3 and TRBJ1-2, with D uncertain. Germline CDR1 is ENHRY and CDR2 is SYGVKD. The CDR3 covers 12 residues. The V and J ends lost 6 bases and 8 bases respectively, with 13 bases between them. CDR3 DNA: TGTGCCATCAGCCCCAATCTTGAGGGCTACACCTTC. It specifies CAISPNLEGYTF.

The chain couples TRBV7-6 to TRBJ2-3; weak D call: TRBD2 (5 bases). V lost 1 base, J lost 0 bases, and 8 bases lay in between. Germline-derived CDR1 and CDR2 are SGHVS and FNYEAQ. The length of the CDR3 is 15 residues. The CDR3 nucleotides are TGTGCCAGCAGCTTAGTGCCTAGCAGCACAGATACGCAGTATTTT. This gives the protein CASSLVPSSTDTQYF.

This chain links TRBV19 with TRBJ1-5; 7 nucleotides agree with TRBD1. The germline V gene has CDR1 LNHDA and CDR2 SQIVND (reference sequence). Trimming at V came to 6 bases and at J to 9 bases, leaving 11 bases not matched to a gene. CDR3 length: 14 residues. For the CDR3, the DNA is TGTGCCAGTAGCCCCGGACAGGCCAGGGTGCCCCAGCATTTT. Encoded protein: CASSPGQARVPQHF.

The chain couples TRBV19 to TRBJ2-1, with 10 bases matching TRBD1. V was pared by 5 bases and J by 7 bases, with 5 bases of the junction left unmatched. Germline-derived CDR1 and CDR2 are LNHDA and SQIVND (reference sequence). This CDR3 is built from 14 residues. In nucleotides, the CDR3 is TGTGCCAGTAGTCCCGGACAGGGGGTGAATGAGCAGTTCTTC. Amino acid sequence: CASSPGQGVNEQFF.

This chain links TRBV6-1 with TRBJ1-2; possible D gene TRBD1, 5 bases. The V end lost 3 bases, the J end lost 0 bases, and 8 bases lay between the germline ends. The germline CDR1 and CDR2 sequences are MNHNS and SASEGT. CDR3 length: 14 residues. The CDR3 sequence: CASSDRGANYGYTF. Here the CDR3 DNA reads TGTGCCAGCAGTGATCGGGGGGCTAACTATGGCTACACCTTC.

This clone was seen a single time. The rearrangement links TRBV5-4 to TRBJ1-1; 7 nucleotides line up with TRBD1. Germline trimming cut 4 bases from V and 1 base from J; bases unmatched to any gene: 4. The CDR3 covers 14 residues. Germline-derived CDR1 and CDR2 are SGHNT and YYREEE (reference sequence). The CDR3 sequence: CASSPRTGNTEAFF. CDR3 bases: TGTGCCAGCAGCCCGCGGACAGGGAACACTGAAGCTTTCTTT.

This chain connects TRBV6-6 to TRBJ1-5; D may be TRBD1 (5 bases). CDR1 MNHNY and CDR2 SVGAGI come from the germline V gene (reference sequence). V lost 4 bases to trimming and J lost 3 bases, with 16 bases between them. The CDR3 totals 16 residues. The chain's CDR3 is CASSSDSLLTNQPQHF. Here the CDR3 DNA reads TGTGCCAGCAGTTCAGACAGCCTATTAACCAATCAGCCCCAGCATTTT.

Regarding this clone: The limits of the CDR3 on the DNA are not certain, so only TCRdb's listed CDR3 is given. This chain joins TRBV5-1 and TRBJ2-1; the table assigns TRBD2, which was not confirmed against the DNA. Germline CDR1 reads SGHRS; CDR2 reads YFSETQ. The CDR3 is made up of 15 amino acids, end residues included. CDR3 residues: CASSTSGGPYNEQFF.

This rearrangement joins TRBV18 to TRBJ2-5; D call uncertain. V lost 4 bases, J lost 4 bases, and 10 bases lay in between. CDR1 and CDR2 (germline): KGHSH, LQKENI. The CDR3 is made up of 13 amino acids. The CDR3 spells CASSRVAGETQYF. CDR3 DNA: TGTGCCAGCTCACGAGTGGCAGGAGAGACCCAGTACTTC.

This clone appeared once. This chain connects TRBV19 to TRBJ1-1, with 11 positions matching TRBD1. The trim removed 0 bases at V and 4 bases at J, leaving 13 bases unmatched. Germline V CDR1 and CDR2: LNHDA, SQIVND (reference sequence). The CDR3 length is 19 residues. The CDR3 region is CASSIDPLWTGGPGTEAFF. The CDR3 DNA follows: TGTGCCAGTAGTATAGACCCCTTGTGGACAGGGGGCCCCGGCACTGAAGCTTTCTTT.

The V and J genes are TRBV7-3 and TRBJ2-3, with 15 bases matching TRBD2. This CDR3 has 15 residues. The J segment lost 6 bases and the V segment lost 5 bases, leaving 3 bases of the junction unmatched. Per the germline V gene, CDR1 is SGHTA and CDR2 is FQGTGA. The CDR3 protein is CASSPGTSGGDTQYF. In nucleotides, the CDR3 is TGTGCCAGCAGCCCCGGGACTAGCGGGGGGGATACGCAGTATTTT.

In nucleotides, the CDR3 is TGTGCCAGCAGCTTACAGGGGGACAATCAGCCCCAGCATTTT. Its translation is CASSLQGDNQPQHF. The chain joins TRBV3-1 (or the pseudogene TRBV3-2) to TRBJ1-5; 8 nucleotides agree with TRBD1. CDR3 length: 14 residues. J lost 3 bases, V lost 5 bases, and 3 bases had no gene match. Germline values: CDR1 LGHDT, CDR2 YNNKEL (reference sequence).

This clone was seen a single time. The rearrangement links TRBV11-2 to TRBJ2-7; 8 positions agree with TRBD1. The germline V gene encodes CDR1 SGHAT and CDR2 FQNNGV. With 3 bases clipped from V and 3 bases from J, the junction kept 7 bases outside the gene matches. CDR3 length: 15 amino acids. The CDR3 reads CASSFSTGGNYEQYF. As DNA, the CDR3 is TGTGCCAGCAGCTTTTCCACAGGGGGAAACTACGAGCAGTACTTC.

This CDR3 reads CASSSGLAASETQYF. CDR3 coding DNA: TGTGCCAGCAGCTCCGGGCTAGCAGCCTCAGAGACCCAGTACTTC. The chain couples TRBV11-2 to TRBJ2-5; weak D call: TRBD2 (5 bases). V was pared by 4 bases and J by 4 bases, with 16 bases between. Germline CDR1 SGHAT, CDR2 FQNNGV. The CDR3 extends over 15 amino acids.

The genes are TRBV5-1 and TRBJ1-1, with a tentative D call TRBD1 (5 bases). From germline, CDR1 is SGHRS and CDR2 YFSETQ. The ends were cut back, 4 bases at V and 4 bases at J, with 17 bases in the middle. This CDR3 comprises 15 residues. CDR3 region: CASSPFRGMSTEAFF. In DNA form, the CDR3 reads TGCGCCAGCAGCCCGTTCCGGGGGATGAGCACTGAAGCTTTCTTT.

CDR3: CASSFTTGQGDGYTF. As DNA, the CDR3 is TGCGCCAGCAGCTTTACTACGGGACAGGGGGATGGCTACACCTTC. The rearrangement joins TRBV5-1 to TRBJ1-2; 11 bases are a match to TRBD1. From germline, CDR1 is SGHRS and CDR2 YFSETQ. The CDR3 extends over 15 amino acids. Trimming took 2 bases from V and 6 from J; bases not matched to a gene: 6. Full variable domain (remainder filled in from reference TRBV5-1 and TRBJ1-2): KAGVTQTPRYLIKTRGQQVTLSCSPISGHRSVSWYQQTPGQGLQFLFEYFSETQRNKGNFPGRFSGRQFSNSRSEMNVSTLELGDSALYLCASSFTTGQGDGYTFGSGTRLTVV.

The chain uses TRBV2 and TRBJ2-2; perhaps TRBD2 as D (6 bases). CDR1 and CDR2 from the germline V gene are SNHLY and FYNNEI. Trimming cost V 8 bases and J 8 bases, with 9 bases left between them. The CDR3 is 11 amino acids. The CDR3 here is CASGGAGELFF. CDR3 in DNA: TGTGCCAGCGGCGGGGCTGGGGAGCTGTTTTTT.

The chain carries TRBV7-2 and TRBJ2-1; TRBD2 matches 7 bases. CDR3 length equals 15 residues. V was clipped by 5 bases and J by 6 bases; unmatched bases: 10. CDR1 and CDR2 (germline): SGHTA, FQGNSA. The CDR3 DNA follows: TGTGCCAGCAGCAGGACGGGACTAACCTTCAATGAGCAGTTCTTC. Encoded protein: CASSRTGLTFNEQFF.

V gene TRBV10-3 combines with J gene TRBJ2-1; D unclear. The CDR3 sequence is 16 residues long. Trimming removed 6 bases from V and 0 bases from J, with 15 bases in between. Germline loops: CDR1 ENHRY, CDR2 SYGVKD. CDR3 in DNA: TGTGCCATCAGCCCCCCTTGGGCGAGCTCCTACAATGAGCAGTTCTTC. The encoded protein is CAISPPWASSYNEQFF.

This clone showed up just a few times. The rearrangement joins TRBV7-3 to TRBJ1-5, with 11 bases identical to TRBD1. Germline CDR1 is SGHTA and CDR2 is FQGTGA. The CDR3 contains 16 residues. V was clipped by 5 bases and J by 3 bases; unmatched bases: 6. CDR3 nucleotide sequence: TGTGCCAGCAGCCCCCGGACAGGGGGCAACAATCAGCCCCAGCATTTT. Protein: CASSPRTGGNNQPQHF.

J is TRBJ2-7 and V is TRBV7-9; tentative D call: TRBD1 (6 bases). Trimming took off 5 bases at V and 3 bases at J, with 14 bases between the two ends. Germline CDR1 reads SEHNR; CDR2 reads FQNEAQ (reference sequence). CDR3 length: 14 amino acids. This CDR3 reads CASSRLSGVYEQYF. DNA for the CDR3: TGTGCCAGCAGCCGCCTATCAGGGGTCTACGAGCAGTACTTC.

This CDR3 reads CASSSRDRKLSGANVLTF. CDR3 bases: TGCGCCAGCAGCTCCCGGGACAGAAAGCTCTCTGGGGCCAACGTCCTGACTTTC. The chain links TRBV4-1 to TRBJ2-6; the match to TRBD1 covers 7 bases. With V trimmed by 5 bases and J by 0 bases, 10 bases remained unmatched. Germline V gene lookup returns CDR1 MGHRA and CDR2 YSYEKL. CDR3 length: 18 amino acids.

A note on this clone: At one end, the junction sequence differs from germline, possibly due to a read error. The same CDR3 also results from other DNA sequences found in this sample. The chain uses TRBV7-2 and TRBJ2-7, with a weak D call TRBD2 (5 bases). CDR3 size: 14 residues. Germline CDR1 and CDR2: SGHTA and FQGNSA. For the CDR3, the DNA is TGTGCCAGCAGTATTACGACCGGGATCTACGAACAGTACTTC. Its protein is CASSITTGIYEQYF.